The 19 T cell receptor beta chains reported below all come from one sample, sequenced in a study of T cells in Graves' hyperthyroidism and ophthalmopathy. Template material for amplifying TCR beta CDR3 regions consisted of RNA transcripts. An initial round of RT-PCR targeting the TCR CDR3 relied on the HTBI primer set. TCRdb processed the multiplex PCR reads anew with MiXCR; each CDR3 protein has one entry. The data hold almost 600,000 distinct CDR3 sequences, with about 45% observed a single time. The sample consisted of peripheral blood or thyroid tissue (not recorded which). These receptors were collected from a woman between 18 and 29 years old with Graves' hyperthyroidism.

The rearrangement links TRBV29-1 to TRBJ2-5; D possibly corresponds to TRBD2 (5 bases). Germline V CDR1 and CDR2: SQVTM, ANQGSEA. This CDR3 has 11 amino acids. Trimming took off 8 bases at V and 5 bases at J, with 12 bases between the two ends. The CDR3 DNA sequence: TGCAGCCAAGAGGAGCGGGAGACCCAGTACTTC. Translation: CSQEERETQYF.

This clonotype was seen at least ten times. This chain uses TRBV29-1 with TRBJ2-7; 11 nucleotides match TRBD2. CDR3 length: 15 residues. The trim removed 6 bases at V and 2 bases at J, leaving 9 bases unmatched. The V gene's germline CDR1 is SQVTM and CDR2 ANQGSEA. CDR3 nucleotide sequence: TGCAGCGTGATACTAGCGGGGGCCACAACCTACGAGCAGTACTTC. Its protein product is CSVILAGATTYEQYF.

This chain links TRBV6-1 with TRBJ1-1; weak D call: TRBD1 (5 bases). V lost 2 bases and J 1 base, leaving 17 bases between the germline ends. The germline CDR1 and CDR2 sequences are MNHNS and SASEGT. This CDR3 is 17 amino acids long. The CDR3 DNA reads as TGTGCCAGCAGTGAACTAGCGGGAGGGCAGGGGAACACTGAAGCTTTCTTT. Encoded protein: CASSELAGGQGNTEAFF.

The chain is built from TRBV2 and TRBJ1-1, with D uncertain. Germline assignment: CDR1 SNHLY and CDR2 FYNNEI. V dropped 5 bases and J dropped 7 bases, with 14 bases sitting between them. The CDR3 has 13 residues. CDR3 protein: CASSPQSGIEAFF. CDR3 coding DNA: TGTGCCAGCAGTCCTCAGTCCGGGATTGAAGCTTTCTTT.

Regarding this clonotype: The CDR3 end shows no conserved phenylalanine or tryptophan, and so a read error is likely. The chain combines TRBV2 with TRBJ2-2; 7 bases align to TRBD1. The CDR3 runs 16 residues. Germline V gene data show CDR1 as SNHLY and CDR2 as FYNNEI. With 6 bases clipped from V and 3 bases from J, the junction kept 10 bases outside the gene matches. The CDR3 nucleotides read TGTGCCAGCAGGACACAGGGGAAGGTGGACACCGGGGAGCTGTTTCTT. Translation: CASRTQGKVDTGELFL.

The chain uses TRBV29-1 and TRBJ1-2; a weak D match, TRBD1 (5 bases). The CDR3 is made up of 14 amino acids. CDR1 is SQVTM, CDR2 ANQGSEA, per germline. Trimming pared 1 base from V and 1 base from J, leaving 10 bases between. This CDR3 reads CSVEGGEVNYGYTF. The CDR3, as DNA: TGCAGCGTTGAAGGGGGGGAGGTTAACTATGGCTACACCTTC. The complete variable domain, with remaining parts taken from reference TRBV29-1 and TRBJ1-2, reads SAVISQKPSRDICQRGTSLTIQCQVDSQVTMMFWYRQQPGQSLTLIATANQGSEATYESGFVIDKFPISRPNLTFSTLTVSNMSPEDSSIYLCSVEGGEVNYGYTFGSGTRLTVV.

This clonotype was observed many times. The chain combines TRBV5-6 with TRBJ1-2; maybe TRBD1 (6 bases). CDR3 length: 15 amino acids. The germline V and J ends were trimmed by 3 bases and 0 bases, with 12 bases remaining between them. Germline-derived CDR1 and CDR2 are SGHDT and YYEEEE. In DNA form, the CDR3 reads TGTGCCAGCAGCTCATGGACAGAAGCTAACTATGGCTACACCTTC. This encodes CASSSWTEANYGYTF.

This clonotype has just a few counts. The V gene is TRBV19, the J gene TRBJ2-1, with a weak D call TRBD2 (6 bases). Germline CDR1 LNHDA, CDR2 SQIVND (reference sequence). This CDR3 has 13 amino acids. V was clipped by 10 bases and J by 3 bases, with 13 bases between them. CDR3 protein: CATGESFYNEQFF. Here the CDR3 DNA reads TGTGCCACGGGAGAATCATTCTACAATGAGCAGTTCTTC.

This clonotype was detected only a few times. The chain uses TRBV30 and TRBJ2-7; possible D gene TRBD1, 5 bases. The CDR3 contains 15 residues. CDR1 is GTSNPN and CDR2 is SVGIG in the germline V gene (reference sequence). V was trimmed by 5 bases and J by 0 bases, leaving 17 bases between them. For the CDR3, the DNA is TGTGCCTGGGGGTGGTGGGGCACACGCTCCTACGAGCAGTACTTC. Translation gives CAWGWWGTRSYEQYF.

The chain recombines TRBV10-3 with TRBJ1-3; D unclear. The CDR3 sequence is 14 residues long. The V gene lost 7 bases and the J gene lost 3 bases, with 13 bases spanning the gap. Germline CDR1 ENHRY, CDR2 SYGVKD. CDR3 region: CAIKRTANGNTIYF. Written as DNA, the CDR3 is TGTGCCATCAAGAGGACGGCAAATGGAAACACCATATATTTT.

V usage is TRBV2 and J usage is TRBJ1-5; TRBD1 matches at 7 bases. The CDR3 has 15 amino acids. Germline loops: CDR1 SNHLY, CDR2 FYNNEI. Trimming took 6 bases from V and 2 from J; bases not matched to a gene: 7. As DNA, the CDR3 is TGTGCCAGCAGGACACAGGGGAGGCGCAATCAGCCCCAGCATTTT. Protein sequence: CASRTQGRRNQPQHF. Drawing the rest from reference TRBV2 and TRBJ1-5, the complete variable domain is EPEVTQTPSHQVTQMGQEVILRCVPISNHLYFYWYRQILGQKVEFLVSFYNNEISEKSEIFDDQFSVERPDGSNFTLKIRSTKLEDSAMYFCASRTQGRRNQPQHFGDGTRLSIL.

This clonotype was recorded many times. The gene calls are TRBV19 and TRBJ2-5; TRBD1 is a possible D gene (7 bases). The germline CDR1 and CDR2 sequences are LNHDA and SQIVND (reference sequence). The CDR3 totals 13 residues. Deletions cut 4 bases from V and 5 bases from J, with 11 bases between. This CDR3 reads CASSTSGGETQYF. CDR3 nucleotide sequence: TGTGCCAGTAGTACTTCAGGGGGGGAGACCCAGTACTTC.

This chain joins TRBV7-8 and TRBJ2-7; no clear D. There are 13 residues in the CDR3. Trimming left V 8 bases short and J 1 base short, with 12 bases between. The V gene's germline CDR1 is SGHVS and CDR2 FQNEAQ. DNA for the CDR3: TGTGCCAGCGCCGACCAGACTTCCTACGAGCAGTACTTC. The encoded protein is CASADQTSYEQYF. Full variable domain (remainder filled in from reference TRBV7-8 and TRBJ2-7): GAGVSQSPRYKVAKRGQDVALRCDPISGHVSLFWYQQALGQGPEFLTYFQNEAQLDKSGLPSDRFFAERPEGSVSTLKIQRTQQEDSAVYLCASADQTSYEQYFGPGTRLTVT.

This clonotype was counted many times. The chain has TRBV12-3 or TRBV12-4 and TRBJ2-7; unclear D gene. The CDR3 totals 13 residues. V lost 1 base to trimming and J lost 1 base, with 5 bases between them. The CDR3: CASSLGISYEQYF. The DNA for the CDR3 is TGTGCCAGCAGTTTAGGGATATCCTACGAGCAGTACTTC.

About this clonotype: This may stem from a read error, because a much larger clone lies one nucleotide away. The J gene is TRBJ2-7, the V gene TRBV20-1, with 13 bases matching TRBD2. J lost 3 bases, V lost 4 bases, and 6 bases had no gene match. Germline V gives CDR1 DFQATT, CDR2 SNEGSKA (reference sequence). The CDR3 runs to 15 residues. CDR3 DNA: TGCAGTGCTAAGGGGACTAGCGGGATTTACTACGAGCAGTACTTC. Its translation: CSAKGTSGIYYEQYF.

The chain links TRBV7-6 to TRBJ2-7, with 10 bases fitting TRBD1. The CDR3 runs 12 residues. Per germline, CDR1 SGHVS and CDR2 FNYEAQ. V dropped 11 bases and J dropped 4; count of bases not matched to a gene: 5. As DNA, the CDR3 is TGTGCCTTGACAGGGGGCGAGTACGAGCAGTACTTC. It encodes CALTGGEYEQYF.

The CDR3, as DNA: TGTGCCACCAGCAGGAGGGACGGCTACGAGCAGTACTTC. Encoded protein: CATSRRDGYEQYF. The chain employs TRBV15 and TRBJ2-7; D may match TRBD1 or TRBD2 (5 bases each). Germline CDR1 is LNHNV and CDR2 is YYDKDF (reference sequence). With 3 bases removed from V and 3 bases from J, the gap between germline ends came to 9 bases. This CDR3 is built from 13 residues.

The sample holds many counts of this clonotype. The chain combines TRBV7-9 with TRBJ2-5, with 13 bases matching TRBD2. The CDR3 is 16 amino acids. V gave up 3 bases and J gave up 4 bases; unmatched junction bases: 5. Per the germline V gene, CDR1 is SEHNR and CDR2 is FQNEAQ (reference sequence). CDR3 region: CASSLMTSGRSETQYF. In DNA, the CDR3 is TGTGCCAGCAGCTTGATGACTAGCGGGAGGTCAGAGACCCAGTACTTC.

This clonotype was observed a single time. J is TRBJ2-2 and V is TRBV24-1, with D possibly being TRBD2 (6 bases). In germline, CDR1 is KGHDR, CDR2 SFDVKD. The CDR3 runs 15 residues. Trimming stripped 6 bases from V and 13 bases from J, with 23 bases between. CDR3 DNA: TGTGCCACCAGTAATCCCGGGACTCGTCTCGGAGGGCTGTTTTTT. This codes for CATSNPGTRLGGLFF.